One and the same sample provided the 6 T cell receptor beta chains below, sequenced in a study of cytomegalovirus exposure and HLA in healthy donors (dated by TCRdb to the late 2010s). The receptor library was made with the immunoSEQ multiplex PCR assay. TCRdb took this table from immuneACCESS and kept in-frame rearrangements with V and J called. Such tables lack part of the clones; where checked against another copy, unresolved V genes explain under half of the gap, and the rest is unexplained. The sample table holds roughly 150,000 clones, of which 85% to 90% were seen once. Clones ranked in the top ten supply under 3% of the sample. Sample: PBMCs. Every receptor here comes from a man younger than 30 in good health and CMV-seronegative.

This chain uses TRBV5-6 with TRBJ1-2; no clear D. CDR1 SGHDT and CDR2 YYEEEE come from the germline V gene. The V and J ends lost 7 bases and 7 bases respectively, with 17 bases between them. CDR3 length: 13 residues. This CDR3 is CASSVLVGGGYTF. The CDR3, as DNA: TGTGCCAGCTCCGTGTTAGTCGGCGGTGGCTACACCTTC. Using reference TRBV5-6 and TRBJ1-2 for the parts outside the CDR3, the full variable domain is DAGVTQSPTHLIKTRGQQVTLRCSPKSGHDTVSWYQQALGQGPQFIFQYYEEEERQRGNFPDRFSGHQFPNYSSELNVNALLLGDSALYLCASSVLVGGGYTFGSGTRLTVV.

The chain carries TRBV6-1 and TRBJ2-1, with D tentatively TRBD1 (5 bases). V lost 10 bases to trimming and J lost 0 bases, with 13 bases between them. Per germline, CDR1 MNHNS and CDR2 SASEGT. CDR3 length: 14 amino acids. The DNA of the CDR3 is TGTGCCAAGGCGAAAGACAGCTCCTACAATGAGCAGTTCTTC. Encoded protein: CAKAKDSSYNEQFF.

The V and J genes are TRBV5-6 and TRBJ2-2; D is possibly TRBD2 (6 bases). The CDR3 is made up of 14 amino acids. The germline V and J ends were trimmed by 6 bases and 4 bases, with 13 bases remaining between them. CDR1 and CDR2 (germline): SGHDT, YYEEEE. Written as DNA, the CDR3 is TGTGCCAGCAAGAGGGCGGGGTTCACCGGGGAGCTGTTTTTT. This translates into CASKRAGFTGELFF.

This sequence joins TRBV4-1 and TRBJ2-5; D possibly corresponds to TRBD2 (5 bases). The CDR3 covers 11 residues. CDR1 and CDR2 from the germline V gene are MGHRA and YSYEKL. Trimming pared 3 bases from V and 14 bases from J, leaving 13 bases between. This CDR3 is CASSQGGGYYF. The CDR3 DNA sequence: TGCGCCAGCAGCCAGGGCGGCGGGTATTACTTC.

V usage is TRBV10-2 and J usage is TRBJ1-2; 9 nucleotides agree with TRBD1. The CDR3 consists of 17 residues. Losses at the gene ends were 3 bases for V and 6 bases for J; bases not matched to a gene: 14. Germline values: CDR1 WSHSY, CDR2 SAAADI. CDR3 DNA: TGCGCCAGCAGTGATCCTCCCGGGACAGGGAGAGTTGATGGCTACACCTTC. This encodes CASSDPPGTGRVDGYTF.

This clone was seen repeatedly, ten times or more. CDR3 amino acids: CASSPGGHTEAFF. CDR3 nucleotide sequence: TGTGCCAGCAGCCCTGGTGGGCACACTGAAGCTTTCTTT. V usage is TRBV5-8 and J usage is TRBJ1-1; D remains ambiguous. With 4 bases removed from V and 3 bases from J, the gap between germline ends came to 10 bases. CDR1 is SGHTS, CDR2 YDEGEE, per germline. The length of the CDR3 is 13 residues.